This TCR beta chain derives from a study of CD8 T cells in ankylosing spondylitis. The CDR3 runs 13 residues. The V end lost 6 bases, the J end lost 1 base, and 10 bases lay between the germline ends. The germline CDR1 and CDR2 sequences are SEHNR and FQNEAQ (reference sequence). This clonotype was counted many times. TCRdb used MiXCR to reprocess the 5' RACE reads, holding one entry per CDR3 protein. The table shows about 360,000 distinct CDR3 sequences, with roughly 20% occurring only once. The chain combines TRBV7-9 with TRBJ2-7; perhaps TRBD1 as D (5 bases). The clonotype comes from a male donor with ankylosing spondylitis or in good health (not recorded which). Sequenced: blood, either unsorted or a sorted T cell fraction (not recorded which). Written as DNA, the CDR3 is TGTGCCAGCAGTCTGACAGCTTCCTACGAGCAGTACTTC. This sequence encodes CASSLTASYEQYF.